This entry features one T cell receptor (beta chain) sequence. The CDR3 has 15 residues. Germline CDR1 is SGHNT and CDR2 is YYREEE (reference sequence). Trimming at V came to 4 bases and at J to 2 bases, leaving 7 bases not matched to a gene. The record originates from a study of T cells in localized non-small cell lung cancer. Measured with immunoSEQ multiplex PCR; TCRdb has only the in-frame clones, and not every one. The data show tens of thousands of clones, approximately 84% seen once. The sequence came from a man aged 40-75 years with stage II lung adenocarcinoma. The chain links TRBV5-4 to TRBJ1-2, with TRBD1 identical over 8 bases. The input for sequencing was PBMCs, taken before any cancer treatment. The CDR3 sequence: CASSPSGQGNYGYTF. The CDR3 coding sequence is TGTGCCAGCAGCCCCAGTGGACAGGGCAACTATGGCTACACCTTC.